Shown below are 7 T cell receptor beta chains from a single sample sequenced in a study of T cell clonality in common variable immunodeficiency. Their specific antigens are unknown. Data came from immunoSEQ multiplex PCR; TCRdb stores just in-frame clones and leaves some out. The sample contains over 5,500 clones, none of them singletons. Notes on the study in general: In common variable immunodeficiency, TCR beta chains reportedly carried fewer deletions and N-nucleotide insertions.

The specimen sequenced was peripheral blood mononuclear cells. These receptors all stem from a human donor with common variable immunodeficiency.

This clone is judged medium-sized. Read coverage stops 3 residues before the CDR3 terminus; the germline J gene supplies the remainder. V usage is TRBV29-1 and J usage is TRBJ2-3; D not certain. The V gene's germline CDR1 is SQVTM and CDR2 ANQGSEA. The CDR3 is 12 residues long. The V and J ends lost 4 bases and 2 bases respectively, with 7 bases between them. The sequenced CDR3 bases are TGCAGCGTTGTGGCGGCCACAGATACG. This gives the protein CSVVAATDT. The full CDR3 sequence reads CSVVAATDTQYF.

Comments on this clone: The observed sequence ends 3 residues before the CDR3 terminus, with the missing tail filled in from the germline J gene. This chain joins TRBV7-8 and TRBJ2-1; D is possibly TRBD2 (6 bases). The CDR3 contains 14 residues. Germline V CDR1 and CDR2: SGHVS, FQNEAQ. Trimming pared 4 bases from V and 9 bases from J, leaving 16 bases between. Incomplete CDR3 DNA: TGTGCCAGCAGCTCTCAGACTAGATTCGTTGAG. This gives the protein CASSSQTRFVE. The CDR3 in its entirety is CASSSQTRFVEQFF.

This clone has just a few counts. CDR3 loop: CASRGRGTEAFF. CDR3 DNA, as far as it was read: TGTGCCAGTAGGGGCAGGGGCACTGAA. The chain couples TRBV19 to TRBJ1-1; the D gene is possibly TRBD1 (6 bases). The sequence runs out 3 residues before the end of the CDR3; the remainder is reconstructed from the germline J gene. The germline V gene has CDR1 LNHDA and CDR2 SQIVND (reference sequence). The CDR3 has 12 amino acids. Trimming removed 6 bases at V and 4 bases at J, with 9 bases between.

In this sample, this clone turned up many times. The CDR3 goes on 3 residues after the read ends, and that part is filled in from the germline J gene. V is TRBV10-3 and J is TRBJ2-7; TRBD2 agrees at 7 bases. CDR3 size: 14 residues. In germline, CDR1 is ENHRY, CDR2 SYGVKD. Trimming cost V 11 bases and J 0 bases; bases outside gene matches: 10. Partial CDR3 DNA: TGTGCCGGGGCCGCGGGGGTTAGCTCCTACGAG. Its protein product is CAGAAGVSSYE. The whole CDR3 sequence is CAGAAGVSSYEQYF.

By frequency in the sample, this clone is medium-sized (0.01 to 0.1%). The sequence runs out 3 residues before the end of the CDR3; the remainder is reconstructed from the germline J gene. The chain carries TRBV20-1 and TRBJ2-1; 8 bases are shared with TRBD2. The CDR3 is made up of 16 amino acids. V gave up 4 bases and J gave up 6 bases; unmatched junction bases: 14. Germline V gives CDR1 DFQATT, CDR2 SNEGSKA (reference sequence). Partial CDR3 DNA: TGCAGTGCTAAGTCGGTAGCGGGATTTCTACCCAATGAG. Its translation: CSAKSVAGFLPNE. In full, the CDR3 reads CSAKSVAGFLPNEQFF.

This clone has a count of ten or more. Sequencing ends 3 residues short of the CDR3 end; the germline J gene provides the rest. V is TRBV3-1 (or the pseudogene TRBV3-2) and J is TRBJ2-7; 11 bases are a match to TRBD2. Germline V gene sequence: CDR1 LGHDT, CDR2 YNNKEL (reference sequence). The ends lost 4 bases at V and 2 bases at J; junction bases unmatched: 13. This CDR3 is 18 amino acids long. This chain's CDR3 is CASSPRARLAGKTYEQYF. The DNA read from the CDR3 is TGTGCCAGCAGCCCCCGGGCGAGACTAGCGGGAAAGACCTACGAG.

This clone is judged medium-sized (0.01 to 0.1%). The read terminates 3 residues before the CDR3 end, so the remaining end is supplied by the germline J gene. The chain has TRBV19 and TRBJ2-5; D is unresolved. Germline-derived CDR1 and CDR2 are LNHDA and SQIVND (reference sequence). This CDR3 is 14 amino acids long. V lost 5 bases and J lost 5, with 15 bases in between. The CDR3 bases that were read are TGTGCCAGTAGTTCTGGGCAGATAGGGGAGACC. It is translated as CASSSGQIGET. The full CDR3 protein is CASSSGQIGETQYF.